The 8 T cell receptor beta chains listed next were all sequenced from one sample in a study of T cells in localized non-small cell lung cancer. TCRdb's copy holds only in-frame clones and misses some; the assay was immunoSEQ multiplex PCR. Altogether about 33,000 clones are present, 78% being singletons, with the ten largest covering 35% to 40%. The sample consisted of peripheral blood, taken before any cancer treatment. These receptors were obtained from a male donor at least 60 years old with stage II squamous cell lung carcinoma.

This chain connects TRBV29-1 to TRBJ2-5, with TRBD1 as a possible D gene (7 bases). The CDR3 consists of 14 residues. The germline V gene encodes CDR1 SQVTM and CDR2 ANQGSEA. V was clipped by 4 bases and J by 7 bases, with 19 bases between them. The CDR3, as DNA: TGCAGCGTTGCACGTTCAGGGGGGTCAGGGACCCAGTACTTC. Protein product: CSVARSGGSGTQYF.

The V gene is TRBV5-1, the J gene TRBJ2-7; D ambiguous. V was clipped by 2 bases and J by 5 bases, with 11 bases between them. From germline, CDR1 is SGHRS and CDR2 YFSETQ. The CDR3 extends over 13 amino acids. The CDR3 protein is CASSLGNSDEQYF. The CDR3 region has the DNA TGCGCCAGCAGCTTAGGTAATTCCGACGAGCAGTACTTC.

The chain employs TRBV13 and TRBJ1-4, with a weak D call TRBD1 (6 bases). V lost 4 bases and J 6 bases, leaving 18 bases between the germline ends. Germline V CDR1 and CDR2: PRHDT, FYEKMQ (reference sequence). The CDR3 has 16 residues. The CDR3: CASSWGSWAGDEKLFF. The CDR3 bases are TGTGCCAGCAGCTGGGGGAGTTGGGCAGGGGATGAAAAACTGTTTTTT.

V gene TRBV27 combines with J gene TRBJ2-7, with D unresolved. Per the germline V gene, CDR1 is MNHEY and CDR2 is SMNVEV (reference sequence). With 4 bases removed from V and 6 bases from J, the gap between germline ends came to 4 bases. The CDR3 length is 10 residues. The CDR3 sequence is CASSYSEQYF. The CDR3 DNA follows: TGTGCCAGCAGTTACTCCGAGCAGTACTTC.

The chain carries TRBV9 and TRBJ2-3; 7 bases map to TRBD1. Trimming at V came to 4 bases and at J to 4 bases, leaving 18 bases not matched to a gene. Looked up from germline, CDR1 is SGDLS and CDR2 is YYNGEE. The CDR3 is 18 amino acids. The CDR3 nucleotides read TGTGCCAGCAGCATCGGAGCCGGACAGGTTCAAACGGCAGATACGCAGTATTTT. Translation gives CASSIGAGQVQTADTQYF.

The chain uses TRBV12-5 and TRBJ2-7, with TRBD2 identical over 12 bases. The CDR3 runs 16 residues. The V gene's germline CDR1 is LGHNT and CDR2 FRNRAP. J gave up 2 bases and V 5 bases, and 7 bases lay outside the gene matches. CDR3 region: CASGPTPSGRAYEQYF. CDR3 in DNA: TGTGCTAGTGGTCCCACGCCTAGCGGGAGGGCCTACGAGCAGTACTTC.

The chain has TRBV5-1 and TRBJ1-1; perhaps TRBD1 as D (5 bases). Germline V lookup: CDR1 SGHRS, CDR2 YFSETQ. The CDR3 has 15 residues. The V end was cut by 4 bases, the J end by 1 base, with 14 bases between. The CDR3 nucleotides read TGCGCCAGCAGCCCGACTGGGACGGGGAACACTGAAGCTTTCTTT. It translates to CASSPTGTGNTEAFF.

This chain links TRBV12-5 with TRBJ1-6; D uncertain. CDR1 LGHNT and CDR2 FRNRAP come from the germline V gene. The V and J ends lost 0 bases and 7 bases respectively, with 10 bases between them. CDR3 size: 15 residues. CDR3 in amino acids: CASGLVRGGNSPLHF. CDR3 in DNA: TGTGCTAGTGGTTTGGTACGGGGTGGGAATTCACCCCTCCACTTT.